The 29 T cell receptor beta chains listed next were all sequenced from one sample in a study of T cell responses to AZD1222 COVID-19 vaccine. The assay was immunoSEQ multiplex PCR, and TCRdb's table has in-frame clones only and misses some. The table lists 75,000 or so clones, around 90% of them singletons. The sample was peripheral blood, taken 28 days after the second AZD1222 dose. Receptors were obtained from an adult who received the AZD1222 COVID-19 vaccine.

V and J are TRBV24-1 and TRBJ1-2, with D maybe TRBD1 (5 bases). The V gene lost 2 bases and the J gene lost 8 bases, with 14 bases spanning the gap. Germline-derived CDR1 and CDR2 are KGHDR and SFDVKD. The CDR3 is 14 residues long. The CDR3 DNA reads as TGTGCCACCAGTGATTCTAAGATGAGGGACGGCTACACCTTC. This translates into CATSDSKMRDGYTF.

The genes are TRBV6-2 or TRBV6-3 and TRBJ2-3; D ambiguous. Trimming removed 2 bases at V and 0 bases at J, with 9 bases between. Germline V gives CDR1 MNHEY, CDR2 SVGEGT. CDR3 length equals 15 residues. Written as DNA, the CDR3 is TGTGCCAGCAGTTACGGGCTGGGGAGCACAGATACGCAGTATTTT. Translated, it gives CASSYGLGSTDTQYF.

The CDR3 DNA is TGTGCCAGCAGTCGGACAGGAGGAGATACGCAGTATTTT. Its protein product is CASSRTGGDTQYF. The chain carries TRBV28 and TRBJ2-3, with 7 bases aligning to TRBD1. The V gene's germline CDR1 is MDHEN and CDR2 SYDVKM. The CDR3 runs 13 residues. With V trimmed by 5 bases and J by 5 bases, 4 bases remained unmatched. Based on the CDR3 plus reference TRBV28 and TRBJ2-3, the full variable domain is DVKVTQSSRYLVKRTGEKVFLECVQDMDHENMFWYRQDPGLGLRLIYFSYDVKMKEKGDIPEGYSVSREKKERFSLILESASTNQTSMYLCASSRTGGDTQYFGPGTRLTVL.

This chain links TRBV30 with TRBJ2-7, with D hard to call. Germline CDR1 and CDR2: GTSNPN and SVGIG (reference sequence). The CDR3 has 13 amino acids. V lost 1 base and J 5 bases, leaving 12 bases between the germline ends. The CDR3 DNA sequence: TGTGCCTGGAGTGGAGGTCTCTACCACGAGCAGTACTTC. This encodes CAWSGGLYHEQYF.

The chain employs TRBV7-9 and TRBJ2-2; no definite D call. V lost 1 base to trimming and J lost 4 bases, with 10 bases between them. This CDR3 comprises 15 residues. Germline CDR1 SEHNR, CDR2 FQNEAQ (reference sequence). The CDR3 nucleotides read TGTGCCAGCAGCTTAGAACATTTACTCACCGGGGAGCTGTTTTTT. Residues: CASSLEHLLTGELFF.

DNA of the CDR3: TGTGCCAGCAGCTTTACTAGCGGGAGCTACGAGCAGTACTTC. Its protein product is CASSFTSGSYEQYF. This rearrangement joins TRBV5-6 to TRBJ2-7; TRBD2 agrees at 11 bases. CDR3 size: 14 residues. V trimming: 2 bases; J trimming: 3 bases; junction bases outside the gene matches: 1. In germline, CDR1 is SGHDT, CDR2 YYEEEE.

The V and J genes are TRBV5-6 and TRBJ1-1; D is uncertain. This CDR3 region has 14 residues. V lost 0 bases, J lost 4 bases, and 10 bases lay in between. CDR1 is SGHDT, CDR2 YYEEEE, per germline. The CDR3 DNA reads TGTGCCAGCAGCTTGGAGGGATCTTCCACTGAAGCTTTCTTT. Translated, it gives CASSLEGSSTEAFF.

V usage is TRBV6-5 and J usage is TRBJ2-5, with TRBD1 as a possible D gene (6 bases). CDR3 size: 14 residues. Trimming left V 2 bases short and J 4 bases short, with 11 bases between. Germline V gene sequence: CDR1 MNHEY, CDR2 SVGAGI. CDR3 sequence: CASSYGRGRETQYF. CDR3 nucleotides: TGTGCCAGCAGTTACGGCAGGGGACGAGAGACCCAGTACTTC.

The V call is TRBV5-1, the J call TRBJ2-1, with TRBD1 matching over 10 bases. Germline V gene sequence: CDR1 SGHRS, CDR2 YFSETQ. The CDR3 contains 15 residues. CDR3 in DNA: TGCGCTCCTTCCGGGACAGGGGATTCTTACAATGAGCAGTTCTTC. This translates into CAPSGTGDSYNEQFF.

The chain carries TRBV9 and TRBJ1-3; no reliable D call. Per the germline V gene, CDR1 is SGDLS and CDR2 is YYNGEE. The CDR3 spans 15 residues. V was cut by 4 bases and J by 3 bases, with 14 bases left in between. CDR3 sequence (DNA): TGTGCCAGCAGCTCTAGCGGCCTGAGTGGAAACACCATATATTTT. Translating it yields CASSSSGLSGNTIYF. Based on the CDR3 plus reference TRBV9 and TRBJ1-3, the full variable domain is DSGVTQTPKHLITATGQRVTLRCSPRSGDLSVYWYQQSLDQGLQFLIQYYNGEERAKGNILERFSAQQFPDLHSELNLSSLELGDSALYFCASSSSGLSGNTIYFGEGSWLTVV.

This chain uses TRBV28 with TRBJ2-7; D is ambiguous. Germline CDR1 reads MDHEN; CDR2 reads SYDVKM. V shed 8 bases and J shed 0 bases, with 14 bases lying between them. This CDR3 contains 14 residues. For the CDR3, the DNA is TGTGCCAGCCTAAGCCCCGGTAGCTCCTACGAGCAGTACTTC. Amino acid sequence: CASLSPGSSYEQYF. The full variable domain, its missing parts supplied by reference TRBV28 and TRBJ2-7, is DVKVTQSSRYLVKRTGEKVFLECVQDMDHENMFWYRQDPGLGLRLIYFSYDVKMKEKGDIPEGYSVSREKKERFSLILESASTNQTSMYLCASLSPGSSYEQYFGPGTRLTVT.

The V gene is TRBV7-3, the J gene TRBJ1-5, with D possibly being TRBD1 (6 bases). The CDR3 length is 15 residues. In germline, CDR1 is SGHTA, CDR2 FQGTGA. The V end lost 5 bases, the J end lost 1 base, and 12 bases lay between the germline ends. CDR3 coding DNA: TGTGCCAGCAGCACCGGGGGGGCCAGCAATCAGCCCCAGCATTTT. Translating it yields CASSTGGASNQPQHF.

The J gene is TRBJ1-2, the V gene TRBV19; D gene uncertain. Germline V CDR1 and CDR2: LNHDA, SQIVND (reference sequence). V lost 4 bases to trimming and J lost 5 bases, with 11 bases between them. The CDR3 extends over 13 amino acids. In DNA form, the CDR3 reads TGTGCCAGTAGTACCCAGATGACATATGGCTACACCTTC. Its translation: CASSTQMTYGYTF.

The chain has TRBV4-3 and TRBJ2-5; TRBD2 agrees at 9 bases. Germline V gene lookup returns CDR1 LGHNA and CDR2 YSLEER. The ends lost 2 bases at V and 4 bases at J; junction bases unmatched: 5. The CDR3 totals 15 residues. The chain's CDR3 is CASSQSSGKGETQYF. The CDR3 bases are TGCGCCAGCAGCCAATCTAGCGGGAAGGGAGAGACCCAGTACTTC.

The CDR3 sequence is CASSFATSGVGTDTQYF. The CDR3, as DNA: TGTGCCAGCAGTTTCGCGACTAGCGGAGTGGGGACAGATACGCAGTATTTT. The chain links TRBV27 to TRBJ2-3; 9 bases agree with TRBD2. V dropped 3 bases and J dropped 3; count of bases not matched to a gene: 10. From germline, CDR1 is MNHEY and CDR2 SMNVEV (reference sequence). The CDR3 runs to 17 residues.

The V and J genes are TRBV3-1 (or the pseudogene TRBV3-2) and TRBJ2-7, with a weak D call TRBD2 (5 bases). Trimming took off 0 bases at V and 3 bases at J, with 15 bases between the two ends. This CDR3 spans 16 amino acids. The germline V gene has CDR1 LGHDT and CDR2 YNNKEL (reference sequence). CDR3 coding DNA: TGTGCCAGCAGCCAAGAACGGCTAGCCCTCTACTACGAGCAGTACTTC. Amino acids: CASSQERLALYYEQYF.

The V call is TRBV7-2, the J call TRBJ1-6; 8 bases line up with TRBD1. Trimming at V came to 4 bases and at J to 9 bases, leaving 5 bases not matched to a gene. The CDR3 runs 14 residues. CDR1 is SGHTA, CDR2 FQGNSA, per germline. CDR3 residues: CASSYDRGVSPLHF. CDR3 nucleotide sequence: TGTGCCAGCAGCTACGACAGGGGAGTTTCACCCCTCCACTTT.

This chain joins TRBV10-3 and TRBJ1-6; D remains unclear. This CDR3 has 15 residues. The V end was cut by 1 base, the J end by 7 bases, with 11 bases between. Germline loops: CDR1 ENHRY, CDR2 SYGVKD. The CDR3 DNA sequence: TGTGCCATCAGTGAGTTTGTAGGGAAAAATTCACCCCTCCACTTT. It codes for CAISEFVGKNSPLHF.

The rearrangement links TRBV28 to TRBJ1-2; the match to TRBD1 covers 8 bases. The CDR3 sequence is 13 residues long. Germline V gives CDR1 MDHEN, CDR2 SYDVKM. Trimming at V came to 7 bases and at J to 4 bases, leaving 5 bases not matched to a gene. CDR3 DNA sequence: TGTGCCAGCACCGCAGACAGGGGCTATGGCTACACCTTC. Translated, it gives CASTADRGYGYTF.

The CDR3 here is CAWSSGTGGNSPLHF. The DNA of the CDR3 is TGTGCCTGGAGTTCCGGGACAGGGGGCAATTCACCCCTCCACTTT. The chain employs TRBV30 and TRBJ1-6, with TRBD1 matching over 12 bases. CDR1 is GTSNPN, CDR2 SVGIG, per germline (reference sequence). The CDR3 has 15 amino acids. The trim removed 2 bases at V and 7 bases at J, leaving 3 bases unmatched.

This clone was recorded only once. The chain links TRBV7-2 to TRBJ2-1; the match to TRBD2 covers 12 bases. Trimming at V came to 10 bases and at J to 7 bases, leaving 8 bases not matched to a gene. Germline V gene sequence: CDR1 SGHTA, CDR2 FQGNSA. This CDR3 has 14 residues. In DNA, the CDR3 is TGTGCCATCAGGGGTCTAGCGGGAGGGAATGAGCAGTTCTTC. Amino acid sequence: CAIRGLAGGNEQFF.

This clone came up once. The CDR3 DNA follows: TGTGCCAGCATTACCCCAGGGACCTATGGCTACACCTTC. Translation: CASITPGTYGYTF. This sequence joins TRBV28 and TRBJ1-2, with D possibly matching TRBD1 (5 bases). Germline V gene sequence: CDR1 MDHEN, CDR2 SYDVKM. The CDR3 sequence is 13 residues long. With 7 bases removed from V and 4 bases from J, the gap between germline ends came to 13 bases.

In its sample, this clone was seen once. V usage is TRBV6-5 and J usage is TRBJ1-2; TRBD1 is a possible D gene (5 bases). The germline V gene encodes CDR1 MNHEY and CDR2 SVGAGI. The length of the CDR3 is 14 residues. Trimming cost V 4 bases and J 3 bases, with 12 bases left between them. The CDR3 nucleotides are TGTGCCAGCAGTTCCCCCCCGGGGCACTATGGCTACACCTTC. Its translation is CASSSPPGHYGYTF.

This clone occurred once. DNA for the CDR3: TGTGCCAGCAGCTTAGCTAGCGCATTCAATGAGCAGTTCTTC. Protein product: CASSLASAFNEQFF. The V call is TRBV7-2, the J call TRBJ2-1; D may be TRBD2 (5 bases). The CDR3 has 14 amino acids. The germline gives CDR1 SGHTA, CDR2 FQGNSA. Trimming left V 0 bases short and J 6 bases short, with 9 bases between.

This rearrangement joins TRBV11-2 to TRBJ1-1; D possibly corresponds to TRBD1 (5 bases). CDR1 is SGHAT and CDR2 is FQNNGV in the germline V gene. The CDR3 is 13 amino acids. Deletions cut 3 bases from V and 4 bases from J, with 9 bases between. The CDR3 is CASSFRVATEAFF. CDR3 nucleotide sequence: TGTGCCAGCAGCTTCAGGGTAGCCACTGAAGCTTTCTTT.

This rearrangement joins TRBV10-3 to TRBJ2-7; D not resolved. V was pared by 5 bases and J by 6 bases, with 14 bases between. The CDR3 is 13 amino acids. Germline CDR1 is ENHRY and CDR2 is SYGVKD. The CDR3 loop is CAISPIGSGEQYF. DNA for the CDR3: TGTGCCATCAGTCCAATAGGGTCTGGCGAGCAGTACTTC.

The chain links TRBV6-2 or TRBV6-3 to TRBJ1-6, with D hard to call. Germline CDR1 reads MNHEY; CDR2 reads SVGEGT. This CDR3 is 14 amino acids long. The V and J ends lost 2 bases and 8 bases respectively, with 10 bases between them. The CDR3 DNA is TGTGCCAGCAGTTACGCCCCCCGGCATTCACCCCTCCACTTT. Residues: CASSYAPRHSPLHF.

The gene calls are TRBV28 and TRBJ2-7; maybe TRBD1 (5 bases). V was trimmed by 4 bases and J by 11 bases, leaving 24 bases between them. The CDR3 extends over 15 amino acids. In germline, CDR1 is MDHEN, CDR2 SYDVKM. CDR3 residues: CASSSSRTRKGIEYF. CDR3 bases: TGTGCCAGCAGTTCAAGTCGGACACGGAAGGGGATAGAGTACTTC.

The chain uses TRBV10-3 and TRBJ2-7, with a possible D match to TRBD2 (5 bases). The V gene lost 0 bases and the J gene lost 6 bases, with 15 bases spanning the gap. The CDR3 runs 15 residues. Germline CDR1 and CDR2: ENHRY and SYGVKD. CDR3 DNA sequence: TGTGCCATCAGTGAGTCGGGTGGGAGTAAGGGCGAGCAGTACTTC. It codes for CAISESGGSKGEQYF.